This T cell receptor beta chain was identified in a study of control samples from healthy donors and cancer patients. This clone was counted only a few times. Profiled with immunoSEQ multiplex PCR; TCRdb holds only in-frame clones, not every one. This table has 150,000 to 200,000 clones, around 91% appearing once. V lost 0 bases to trimming and J lost 0 bases, with 9 bases between them. This CDR3 comprises 16 residues. The germline V gene encodes CDR1 SGHDN and CDR2 FVKESK. This TCR came from a woman in her twenties or thirties in good health. The chain is built from TRBV14 and TRBJ2-1, with D maybe TRBD2 (5 bases). Sequenced material: blood. The DNA for the CDR3 is TGTGCCAGCAGCCAAGATCGGGATGGCTCCTACAATGAGCAGTTCTTC. It codes for CASSQDRDGSYNEQFF. The variable domain in full, completed from reference TRBV14 and TRBJ2-1, reads EAGVTQFPSHSVIEKGQTVTLRCDPISGHDNLYWYRRVMGKEIKFLLHFVKESKQDESGMPNNRFLAERTGGTYSTLKVQPAELEDSGVYFCASSQDRDGSYNEQFFGPGTRLTVL.